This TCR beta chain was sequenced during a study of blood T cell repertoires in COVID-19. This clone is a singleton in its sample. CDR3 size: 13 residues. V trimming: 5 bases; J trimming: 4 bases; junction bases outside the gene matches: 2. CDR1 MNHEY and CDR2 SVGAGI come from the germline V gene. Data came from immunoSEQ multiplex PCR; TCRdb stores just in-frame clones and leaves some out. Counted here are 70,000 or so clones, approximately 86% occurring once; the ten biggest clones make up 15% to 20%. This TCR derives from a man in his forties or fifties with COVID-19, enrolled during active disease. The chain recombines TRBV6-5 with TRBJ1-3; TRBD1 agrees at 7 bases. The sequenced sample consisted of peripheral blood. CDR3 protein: CASSRTGGNTIYF. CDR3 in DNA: TGTGCCAGCAGTCGGACAGGAGGAAACACCATATATTTT.